This is a list of T cell receptor beta chains from one sample in a study of shared clonotypes between healthy human individuals. Using immunoSEQ multiplex PCR, the repertoire was profiled, and TCRdb retains in-frame clones only, with some absent. The profile shows roughly 2,500,000 clones, approximately 94% of them singletons. Sequencing was carried out using naive CD4+ T cells from PBMCs. These receptors all come from a man between 18 and 29 years old in good health. Some clones in this sample may be carry-over from other donors' samples. Each CDR3 is given with its conserved first and last residue. D genes are given only for firm matches. Not all rows give a size; the values are once, few, many and, for expanded clones, a class.

j_call	d_call	clone_size	v_call	cdr3_aa	cdr3_nt
TRBJ2-3	-	-	TRBV10-3	CAISESPPGADTQYF	TGTGCCATCAGTGAGTCTCCCCCTGGGGCAGATACGCAGTATTTT
TRBJ2-7	TRBD1	-	TRBV5-4	CASSLAGQGSYEQYF	TGTGCCAGCAGCTTGGCGGGACAGGGTTCCTACGAGCAGTACTTC
TRBJ1-2	TRBD1	-	TRBV28	CASSSGQGNYGYTF	TGTGCCAGCTCTTCCGGACAGGGGAACTATGGCTACACCTTC
TRBJ1-2	TRBD1	once	TRBV7-2	CASSLGDSQGYTF	TGTGCCAGCAGCTTAGGGGACAGCCAAGGCTACACCTTC
TRBJ1-2	-	-	TRBV5-6	CASSLWGDSYGYTF	TGTGCCAGCAGCTTGTGGGGGGATAGCTATGGCTACACCTTC
TRBJ1-5	TRBD1	-	TRBV25-1	CASSDLTGGYDQPQHF	TGTGCCAGCAGTGACCTCACAGGGGGATACGATCAGCCCCAGCATTTT
TRBJ2-1	-	-	TRBV2	CASSEIGGFDNEQFF	TGTGCCAGCAGTGAAATAGGAGGGTTCGACAATGAGCAGTTCTTC
TRBJ2-3	-	-	TRBV28	CASVVGGTSTDTQYF	TGTGCCAGCGTAGTCGGGGGAACTAGCACAGATACGCAGTATTTT
TRBJ1-6	-	-	TRBV28	CASSTTPRGNSPLHF	TGTGCCAGCAGTACTACACCGAGGGGTAATTCACCCCTCCACTTT
TRBJ1-4	-	-	TRBV28	CASSFPGGDNEKLFF	TGTGCCAGCAGTTTTCCCGGGGGTGATAATGAAAAACTGTTTTTT
TRBJ1-2	-	-	TRBV28	CASSSGGDTGNYGYTF	TGTGCCAGCAGCTCCGGAGGGGACACAGGGAACTATGGCTACACCTTC
TRBJ2-5	TRBD2	-	TRBV9	CASSASGTRPETQYF	TGTGCCAGCAGCGCCTCAGGGACTAGGCCGGAGACCCAGTACTTC
TRBJ1-1	TRBD1	-	TRBV25-1	CASSAPGQGYTEAFF	TGTGCCAGCAGTGCTCCGGGACAGGGGTACACTGAAGCTTTCTTT
TRBJ1-5	-	-	TRBV27	CASRRQTGQPQHF	TGTGCCAGCAGACGACAGACGGGTCAGCCCCAGCATTTT
TRBJ2-7	TRBD2	once	TRBV6-1	CATLGGENEQYF	TGTGCCACCCTTGGGGGGGAGAACGAGCAGTACTTC
TRBJ2-7	-	-	TRBV4-1	CASSVVHGGSEQYF	TGCGCCAGCAGCGTAGTACATGGGGGTAGCGAGCAGTACTTC
TRBJ2-2	-	-	TRBV28	CASSSVTGELFF	TGTGCCAGCAGTTCAGTCACCGGGGAGCTGTTTTTT
TRBJ1-2	-	once	TRBV28	CASSPENPRGYTF	TGTGCCAGCAGCCCTGAGAATCCTCGTGGCTACACCTTC
TRBJ1-3	-	-	TRBV9	CASSEGRSGNTIYF	TGTGCCAGCAGCGAGGGACGCTCTGGAAACACCATATATTTT
TRBJ2-7	-	-	TRBV30	CAWSVRSAGHLYEQYF	TGTGCCTGGAGTGTAAGGTCCGCGGGCCACCTGTACGAGCAGTACTTC
TRBJ2-1	-	-	TRBV18	CASSPPTTHEQFF	TGTGCCAGCTCACCGCCGACAACGCATGAGCAGTTCTTC
TRBJ2-4	-	-	TRBV7-3	CASSLWGGTVNENIQYF	TGTGCCAGCAGCTTATGGGGTGGGACGGTTAACGAAAACATTCAGTACTTC
TRBJ2-7	TRBD1	once	TRBV7-7	CASSLGDRLSYEQYF	TGTGCCAGCAGCTTGGGGGACAGGCTCTCCTACGAGCAGTACTTC
TRBJ2-3	-	once	TRBV5-1	CASSLGARDTQYF	TGCGCCAGCAGCTTGGGAGCTCGGGATACGCAGTATTTT
TRBJ2-2	TRBD2	-	TRBV5-1	CASSRTSGRAADTGELFF	TGCGCCAGCAGCCGGACTAGCGGGAGGGCCGCTGACACCGGGGAGCTGTTTTTT
TRBJ2-5	-	-	TRBV29-1	CSVERAETQYF	TGCAGCGTTGAAAGAGCCGAGACCCAGTACTTC
TRBJ1-2	-	once	TRBV9	CASSVSADYGYTF	TGTGCCAGCAGCGTTTCAGCAGACTATGGCTACACCTTC
TRBJ2-7	-	-	TRBV6-6	CASRYGRSYEQYF	TGTGCCAGCAGGTACGGCCGCTCCTACGAGCAGTACTTC
TRBJ2-1	-	-	TRBV4-2	CASSQAQGAYNEQFF	TGTGCCAGCAGCCAAGCACAGGGTGCCTACAATGAGCAGTTCTTC
TRBJ2-3	TRBD2	-	TRBV18	CASSPGLAGVAGTDTQYF	TGTGCCAGCTCACCGGGACTAGCGGGAGTGGCCGGCACAGATACGCAGTATTTT
TRBJ2-1	TRBD2	-	TRBV27	CASRFYSGRSHEQFF	TGTGCCAGCAGATTCTATAGCGGGAGGTCACATGAGCAGTTCTTC
TRBJ1-5	-	-	TRBV9	CASSVETDSNQPQHF	TGTGCCAGCAGCGTAGAGACAGATAGCAATCAGCCCCAGCATTTT
TRBJ2-1	-	-	TRBV5-8	CASSLTSGVGYNEQFF	TGTGCCAGCAGCTTAACCTCGGGAGTGGGATACAATGAGCAGTTCTTC
TRBJ1-1	-	-	TRBV2	CASSDWGAEAEAFF	TGTGCCAGCAGTGACTGGGGGGCTGAAGCTGAAGCTTTCTTT
TRBJ1-4	-	-	TRBV5-1	CASSLTLGVREKLFF	TGCGCCAGCAGCTTAACTTTGGGGGTGAGAGAAAAACTGTTTTTT
TRBJ2-7	-	-	TRBV28	CASSPPSTAFSYEQYF	TGTGCCAGCAGTCCGCCGTCAACAGCGTTCTCCTACGAGCAGTACTTC
TRBJ2-7	TRBD2	-	TRBV7-3	CASSVEGGPHYEQYF	TGTGCCAGCAGCGTCGAGGGAGGGCCCCACTACGAGCAGTACTTC
TRBJ1-6	-	-	TRBV30	CAWRANSPLHF	TGTGCCTGGAGAGCAAATTCACCCCTCCACTTT
TRBJ1-1	TRBD1	-	TRBV5-1	CASHMEGQGTEAFF	TGCGCCAGCCATATGGAGGGACAGGGGACTGAAGCTTTCTTT
TRBJ2-2	-	-	TRBV10-1	CASRMEGTGELFF	TGCGCCAGCAGGATGGAAGGGACCGGGGAGCTGTTTTTT
TRBJ2-7	-	-	TRBV4-1	CASSRELSKYEQYF	TGCGCCAGCAGCCGGGAACTTTCAAAGTACGAGCAGTACTTC
TRBJ2-5	TRBD2	-	TRBV2	CASSPRGFGGRGSQETQYF	TGTGCCAGCAGTCCCCGGGGTTTTGGCGGGAGGGGTAGCCAAGAGACCCAGTACTTC
TRBJ2-7	TRBD1	-	TRBV5-1	CASSSPDRGPNEQYF	TGCGCCAGCAGCTCCCCAGACAGGGGGCCCAACGAGCAGTACTTC
TRBJ2-1	-	-	TRBV9	CASSVDGTLDNEQFF	TGTGCCAGCAGCGTAGACGGGACTCTTGACAATGAGCAGTTCTTC
TRBJ1-6	-	-	TRBV2	CASLGMTSSSPLHF	TGTGCCAGCCTAGGGATGACGAGTTCATCACCCCTCCACTTT
TRBJ1-5	-	-	TRBV7-3	CASSFGIYQPQHF	TGTGCCAGCAGCTTCGGGATTTATCAGCCCCAGCATTTT
TRBJ2-1	TRBD2	-	TRBV7-2	CASSPLGGGSSYNEQFF	TGTGCCAGCAGCCCTCTCGGCGGGGGGAGCTCCTACAATGAGCAGTTCTTC
TRBJ2-7	TRBD1	-	TRBV25-1	CASSDFGTGGEQYF	TGTGCCAGCAGTGATTTTGGGACAGGGGGAGAGCAGTACTTC